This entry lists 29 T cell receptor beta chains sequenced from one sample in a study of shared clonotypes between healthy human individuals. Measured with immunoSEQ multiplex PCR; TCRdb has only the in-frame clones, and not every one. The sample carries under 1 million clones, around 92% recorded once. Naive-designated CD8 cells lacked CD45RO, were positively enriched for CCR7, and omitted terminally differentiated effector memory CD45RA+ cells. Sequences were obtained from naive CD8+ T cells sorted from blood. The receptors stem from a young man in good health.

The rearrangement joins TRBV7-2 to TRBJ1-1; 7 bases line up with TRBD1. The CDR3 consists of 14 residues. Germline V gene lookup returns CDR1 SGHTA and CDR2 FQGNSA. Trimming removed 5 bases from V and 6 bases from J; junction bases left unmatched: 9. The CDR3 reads CASSLKGAFAEAFF. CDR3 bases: TGTGCCAGCAGCCTCAAGGGGGCGTTCGCTGAAGCTTTCTTT.

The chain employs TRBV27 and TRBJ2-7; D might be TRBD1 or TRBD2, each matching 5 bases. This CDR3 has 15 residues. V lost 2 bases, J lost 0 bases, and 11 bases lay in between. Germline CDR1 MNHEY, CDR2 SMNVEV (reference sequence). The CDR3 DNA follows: TGTGCCAGCAGTTTACGGGGCGCCCGCTCCTACGAGCAGTACTTC. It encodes CASSLRGARSYEQYF.

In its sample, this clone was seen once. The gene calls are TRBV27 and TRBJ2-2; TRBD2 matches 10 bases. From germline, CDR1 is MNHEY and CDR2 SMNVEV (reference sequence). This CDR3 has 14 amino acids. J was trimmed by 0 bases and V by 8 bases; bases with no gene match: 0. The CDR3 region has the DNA TGTGCCAGCGGGACTAGCGCGAACACCGGGGAGCTGTTTTTT. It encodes CASGTSANTGELFF.

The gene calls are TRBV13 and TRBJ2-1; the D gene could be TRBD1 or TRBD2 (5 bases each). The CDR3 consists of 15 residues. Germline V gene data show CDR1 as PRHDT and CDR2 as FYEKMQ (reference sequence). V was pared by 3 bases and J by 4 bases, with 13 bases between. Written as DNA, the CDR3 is TGTGCCAGCAGCTTGGACGGGACCACGTACAATGAGCAGTTCTTC. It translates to CASSLDGTTYNEQFF.

The CDR3 region is CASSLNRQGAGYTF. The CDR3 bases are TGTGCCAGCAGCTTAAACAGACAGGGGGCGGGCTACACCTTC. The chain recombines TRBV13 with TRBJ1-2, with TRBD1 matching 10 bases. V was pared by 2 bases and J by 8 bases, with 5 bases of the junction left unmatched. Per germline, CDR1 PRHDT and CDR2 FYEKMQ (reference sequence). The CDR3 is 14 residues long.

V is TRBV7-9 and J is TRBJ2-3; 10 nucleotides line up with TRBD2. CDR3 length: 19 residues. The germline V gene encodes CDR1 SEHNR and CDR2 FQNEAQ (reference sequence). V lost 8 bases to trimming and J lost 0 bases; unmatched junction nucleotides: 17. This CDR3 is CASLPLTSGFSSSTDTQYF. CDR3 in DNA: TGTGCCAGCCTCCCTTTGACTAGCGGGTTTTCCTCTAGCACAGATACGCAGTATTTT.

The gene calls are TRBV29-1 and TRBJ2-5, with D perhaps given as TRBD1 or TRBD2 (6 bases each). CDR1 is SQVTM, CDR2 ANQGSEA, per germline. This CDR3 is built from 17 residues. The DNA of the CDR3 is TGCAGAGTAGAAAAATCTACCAGGAGGGGGAGCGAAGAGACCCAGTACTTC. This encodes CRVEKSTRRGSEETQYF.

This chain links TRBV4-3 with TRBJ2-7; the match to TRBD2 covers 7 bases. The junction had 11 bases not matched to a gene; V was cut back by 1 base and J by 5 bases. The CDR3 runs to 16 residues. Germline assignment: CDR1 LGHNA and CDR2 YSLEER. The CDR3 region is CASSQGGGLSIDEQYF. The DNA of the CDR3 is TGCGCCAGCAGCCAAGGGGGGGGACTTAGCATCGACGAGCAGTACTTC.

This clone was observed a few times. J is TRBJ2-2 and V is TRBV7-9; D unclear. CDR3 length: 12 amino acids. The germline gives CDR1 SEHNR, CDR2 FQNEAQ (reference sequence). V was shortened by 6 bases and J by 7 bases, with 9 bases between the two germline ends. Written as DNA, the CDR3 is TGTGCCAGCAGTCAAGAGGTCGGGGAGCTGTTTTTT. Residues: CASSQEVGELFF.

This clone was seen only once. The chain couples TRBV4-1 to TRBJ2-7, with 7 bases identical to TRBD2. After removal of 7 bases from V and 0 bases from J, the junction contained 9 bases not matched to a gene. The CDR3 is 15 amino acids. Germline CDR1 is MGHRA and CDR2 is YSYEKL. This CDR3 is CASTLLSGPSYEQYF. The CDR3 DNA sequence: TGCGCCAGCACCCTACTTAGCGGGCCCTCCTACGAGCAGTACTTC.

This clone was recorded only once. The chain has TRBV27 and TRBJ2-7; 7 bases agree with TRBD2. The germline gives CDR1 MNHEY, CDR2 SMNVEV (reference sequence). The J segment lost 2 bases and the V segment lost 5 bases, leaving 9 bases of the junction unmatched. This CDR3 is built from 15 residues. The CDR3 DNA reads TGTGCCAGCAGTCCAGCGGGGTCTTGGACCTACGAGCAGTACTTC. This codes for CASSPAGSWTYEQYF.

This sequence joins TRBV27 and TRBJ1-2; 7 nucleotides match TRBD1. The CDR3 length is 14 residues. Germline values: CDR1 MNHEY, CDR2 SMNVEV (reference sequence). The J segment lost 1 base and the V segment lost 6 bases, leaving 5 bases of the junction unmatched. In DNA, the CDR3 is TGTGCCAGCAGACGTGGGACAGTTAACTATGGCTACACCTTC. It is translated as CASRRGTVNYGYTF.

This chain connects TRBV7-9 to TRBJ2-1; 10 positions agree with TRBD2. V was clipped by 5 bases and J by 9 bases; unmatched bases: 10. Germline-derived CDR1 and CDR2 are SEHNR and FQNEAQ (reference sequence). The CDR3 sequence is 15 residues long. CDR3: CASSPRQREGIEQFF. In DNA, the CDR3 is TGTGCCAGCAGCCCCCGACAGCGGGAGGGCATTGAGCAGTTCTTC.

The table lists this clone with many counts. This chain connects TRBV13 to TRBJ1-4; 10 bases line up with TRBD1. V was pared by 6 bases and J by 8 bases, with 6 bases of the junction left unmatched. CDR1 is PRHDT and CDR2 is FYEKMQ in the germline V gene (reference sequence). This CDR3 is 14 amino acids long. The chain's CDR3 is CASRYGTGDEKLFF. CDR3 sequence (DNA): TGTGCCAGCAGATATGGGACAGGGGACGAAAAACTGTTTTTT.

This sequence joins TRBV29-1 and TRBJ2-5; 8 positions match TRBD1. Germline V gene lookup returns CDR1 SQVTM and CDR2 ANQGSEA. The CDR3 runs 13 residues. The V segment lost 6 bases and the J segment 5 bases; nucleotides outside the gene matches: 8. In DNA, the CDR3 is TGCAGCGTCGTGGACAGGGATGGGGAGACCCAGTACTTC. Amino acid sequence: CSVVDRDGETQYF.

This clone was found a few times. CDR3: CASSFTEFTSDNEQFF. The CDR3 region has the DNA TGTGCCAGCAGCTTCACGGAGTTTACTAGCGACAATGAGCAGTTCTTC. This chain joins TRBV11-2 and TRBJ2-1, with TRBD2 matching over 7 bases. Trimming took 3 bases from V and 5 from J; bases not matched to a gene: 10. There are 16 residues in the CDR3. Germline-derived CDR1 and CDR2 are SGHAT and FQNNGV.

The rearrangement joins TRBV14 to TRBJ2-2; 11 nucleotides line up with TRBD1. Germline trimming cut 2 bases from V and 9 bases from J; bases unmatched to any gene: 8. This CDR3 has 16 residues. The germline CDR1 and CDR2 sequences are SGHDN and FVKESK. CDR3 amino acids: CASSQIGQGANRELFF. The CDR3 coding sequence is TGTGCCAGCAGCCAAATCGGACAGGGGGCGAACCGGGAGCTGTTTTTT.

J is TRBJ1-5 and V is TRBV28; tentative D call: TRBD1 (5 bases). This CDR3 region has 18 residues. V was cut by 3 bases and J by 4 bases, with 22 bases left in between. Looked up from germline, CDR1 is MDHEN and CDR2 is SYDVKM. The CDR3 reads CASSLRNLRRGLNQPQHF. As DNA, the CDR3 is TGTGCCAGCAGTTTGCGGAACCTTAGGAGGGGTTTGAATCAGCCCCAGCATTTT. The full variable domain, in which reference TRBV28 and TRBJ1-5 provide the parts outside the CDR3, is DVKVTQSSRYLVKRTGEKVFLECVQDMDHENMFWYRQDPGLGLRLIYFSYDVKMKEKGDIPEGYSVSREKKERFSLILESASTNQTSMYLCASSLRNLRRGLNQPQHFGDGTRLSIL.

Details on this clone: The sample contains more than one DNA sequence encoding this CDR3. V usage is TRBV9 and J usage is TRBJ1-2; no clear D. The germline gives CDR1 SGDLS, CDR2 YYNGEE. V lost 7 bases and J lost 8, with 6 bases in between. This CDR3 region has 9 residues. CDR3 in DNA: TGTGCCAGCGGGAGCGGCTACACCTTC. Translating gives CASGSGYTF.

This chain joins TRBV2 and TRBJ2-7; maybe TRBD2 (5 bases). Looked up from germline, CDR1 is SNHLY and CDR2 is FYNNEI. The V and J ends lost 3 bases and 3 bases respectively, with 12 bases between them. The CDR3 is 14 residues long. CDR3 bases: TGTGCCAGCAGTGACGAACGGACTCTCTACGAGCAGTACTTC. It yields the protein CASSDERTLYEQYF.

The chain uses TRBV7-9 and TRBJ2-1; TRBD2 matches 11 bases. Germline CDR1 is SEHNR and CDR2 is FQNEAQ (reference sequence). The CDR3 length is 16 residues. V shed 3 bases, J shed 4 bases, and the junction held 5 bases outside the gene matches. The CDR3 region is CASSFSTSGVYNEQFF. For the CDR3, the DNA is TGTGCCAGCAGCTTTTCGACTAGCGGGGTTTACAATGAGCAGTTCTTC.

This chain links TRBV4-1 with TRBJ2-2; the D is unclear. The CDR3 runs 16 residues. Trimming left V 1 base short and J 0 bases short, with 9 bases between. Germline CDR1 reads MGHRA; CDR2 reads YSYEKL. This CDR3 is CASSQVSGANTGELFF. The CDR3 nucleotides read TGCGCCAGCAGCCAAGTCTCAGGAGCGAACACCGGGGAGCTGTTTTTT.

The CDR3 is CASSTTSGTDSGNEQFF. Here the CDR3 DNA reads TGTGCCAGTAGTACGACCTCCGGGACAGACTCGGGGAATGAGCAGTTCTTC. V and J are TRBV19 and TRBJ2-1, with TRBD1 identical over 7 bases. This CDR3 is 17 amino acids long. Per germline, CDR1 LNHDA and CDR2 SQIVND (reference sequence). V was clipped by 4 bases and J by 7 bases; unmatched bases: 16.

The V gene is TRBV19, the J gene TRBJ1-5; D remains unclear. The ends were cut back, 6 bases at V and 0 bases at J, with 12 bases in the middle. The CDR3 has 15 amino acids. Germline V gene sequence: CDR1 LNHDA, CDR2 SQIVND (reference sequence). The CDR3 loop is CASSYGQNSNQPQHF. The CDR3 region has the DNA TGTGCCAGTAGCTACGGGCAGAATAGCAATCAGCCCCAGCATTTT.

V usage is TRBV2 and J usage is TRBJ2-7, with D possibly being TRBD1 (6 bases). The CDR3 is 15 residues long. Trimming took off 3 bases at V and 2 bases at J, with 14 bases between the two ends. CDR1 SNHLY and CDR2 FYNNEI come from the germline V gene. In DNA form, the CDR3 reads TGTGCCAGCAGTGATAGTTGGACAGTTACCTACGAGCAGTACTTC. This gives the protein CASSDSWTVTYEQYF.

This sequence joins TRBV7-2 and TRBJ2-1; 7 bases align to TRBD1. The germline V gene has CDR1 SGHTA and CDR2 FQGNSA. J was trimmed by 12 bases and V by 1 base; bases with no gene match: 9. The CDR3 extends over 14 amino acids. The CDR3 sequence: CASSLVAPGQMQFF. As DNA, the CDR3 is TGTGCCAGCAGCTTAGTAGCCCCGGGACAGATGCAGTTCTTC.

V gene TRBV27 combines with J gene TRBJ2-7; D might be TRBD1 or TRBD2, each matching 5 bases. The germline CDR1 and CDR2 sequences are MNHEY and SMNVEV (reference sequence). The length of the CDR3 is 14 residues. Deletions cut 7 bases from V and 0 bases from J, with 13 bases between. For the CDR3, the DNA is TGTGCCAGCACCTTAACCGGGACCTCCTACGAGCAGTACTTC. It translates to CASTLTGTSYEQYF.

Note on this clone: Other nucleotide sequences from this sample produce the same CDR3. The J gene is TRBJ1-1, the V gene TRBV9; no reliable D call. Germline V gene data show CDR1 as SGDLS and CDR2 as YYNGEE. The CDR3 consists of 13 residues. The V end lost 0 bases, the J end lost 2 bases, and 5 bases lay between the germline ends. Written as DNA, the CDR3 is TGTGCCAGCAGCGTAGTCCCCAACACTGAAGCTTTCTTT. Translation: CASSVVPNTEAFF.

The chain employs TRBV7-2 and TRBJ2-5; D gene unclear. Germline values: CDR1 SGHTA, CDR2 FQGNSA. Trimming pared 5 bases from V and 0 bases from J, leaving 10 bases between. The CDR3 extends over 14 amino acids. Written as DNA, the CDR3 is TGTGCCAGCAGCCCCGACCCAAACCAAGAGACCCAGTACTTC. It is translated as CASSPDPNQETQYF.